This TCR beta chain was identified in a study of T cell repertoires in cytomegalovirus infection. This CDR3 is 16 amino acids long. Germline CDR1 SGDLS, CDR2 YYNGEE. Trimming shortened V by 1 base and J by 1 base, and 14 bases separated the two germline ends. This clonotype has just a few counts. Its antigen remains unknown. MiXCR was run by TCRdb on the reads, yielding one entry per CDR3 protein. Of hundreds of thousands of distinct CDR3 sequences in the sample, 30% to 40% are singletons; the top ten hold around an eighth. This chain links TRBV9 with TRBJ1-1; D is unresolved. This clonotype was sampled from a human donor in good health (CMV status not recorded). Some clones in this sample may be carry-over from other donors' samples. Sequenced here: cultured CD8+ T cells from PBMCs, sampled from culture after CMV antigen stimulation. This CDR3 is CASSVNRDRRNTEAFF. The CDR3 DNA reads TGTGCCAGCAGCGTAAACCGCGATAGAAGGAACACTGAAGCTTTCTTT.